This T cell receptor (beta chain) was recorded in a study of blood T cell repertoires in COVID-19. Study at large: The United States, Italy and Spain were the sources of the acute and convalescent COVID-19 samples.

The data were produced by immunoSEQ multiplex PCR, yet TCRdb's version contains in-frame clones alone and is incomplete. The table has approximately 350,000 clones, roughly 87% seen once. The CDR3 sequence is 15 residues long. Deletions cut 1 base from V and 3 bases from J, with 11 bases between. Germline loops: CDR1 SGHVS, CDR2 FNYEAQ. In terms of age and location, participants ranged from roughly 18 to 90 years and lived in around 22 US areas. Membership in each cohort depended on participant-reported clinical history. Donors in Cohort 3 who had recovered were those with two negative PCRs, healthcare professional clearance, or resolution of their symptoms.

This sequence joins TRBV7-6 and TRBJ2-3; TRBD2 might be the D (6 bases). The clonotype comes from a woman aged 25 to 39 who had recovered from COVID-19. The specimen was PBMCs or T cells enriched from blood (not recorded which). The CDR3 DNA follows: TGTGCCAGCAGCTTAGGACTAGTTGCGACAGATACGCAGTATTTT. As protein: CASSLGLVATDTQYF.